This TCR beta chain was identified in a study of blood T cell repertoires in COVID-19. Whole-study context: Sites in the United States, Italy and Spain provided acute and convalescent COVID-19 samples.

The J segment lost 0 bases and the V segment lost 6 bases, leaving 5 bases of the junction unmatched. The length of the CDR3 is 15 residues. Germline V gives CDR1 MNHEY, CDR2 SVGAGI. In the study's own analysis: Reference gene primer amplification gave nucleated cell count estimates. Method: immunoSEQ multiplex PCR; TCRdb's copy keeps in-frame clones and lacks some. V, J and clone size reflect that table, while D and trimming were determined from the DNA. The sample shows 300,000 to 450,000 clones, around 87% of them seen only once. A few counts support this clone. The J gene is TRBJ2-3, the V gene TRBV6-5, with 8 bases identical to TRBD1. This clonotype was obtained from a human donor in a cohort sampled during active COVID-19. Sequencing was carried out using peripheral blood. CDR3 in DNA: TGTGCCAGCAGACCTCAGGGGGCTAGCACAGATACGCAGTATTTT. Its translation is CASRPQGASTDTQYF.